This note documents a single TCR beta chain sequence. This sample was taken from a study of blood T cell repertoires in COVID-19. Only in-frame clones appear in the TCRdb table, and some are missing; sequencing was by immunoSEQ multiplex PCR. The sample consists of some 70,000 clones, 80% of them appearing once. The CDR3 consists of 15 residues. V was pared by 6 bases and J by 0 bases, with 6 bases of the junction left unmatched. Germline values: CDR1 SNHLY, CDR2 FYNNEI. The material sequenced was peripheral blood. The receptor was derived from a man between 50 and 59 years old with COVID-19, enrolled during active disease. The chain couples TRBV2 to TRBJ2-7; TRBD1 matches at 9 bases. DNA for the CDR3: TGTGCCAGCAGAAGACCGGGACAGGGCTCCTACGAGCAGTACTTC. Translation gives CASRRPGQGSYEQYF.